What follows is one T cell receptor beta chain and its context. This sample is part of a study of blood T cell repertoires in COVID-19. Study background: Both acute and convalescent COVID-19 samples were obtained from the United States, Italy and Spain. Nucleic acid was either cDNA or gDNA, and it came from T cells, B-cell-depleted T cells, or PBMCs.

CDR1 and CDR2 (germline): SGHTS, YDEGEE. The CDR3 length is 14 residues. V lost 2 bases, J lost 0 bases, and 6 bases lay in between. In the original processing: Quantification of nucleated cells was approximated via reference gene primer amplification. The protocol was immunoSEQ multiplex PCR, while the TCRdb copy is restricted to in-frame clones and leaves out a portion. V and J calls and clone size are copied from that table; D and trimming were computed from the DNA. This table has about 210,000 clones, 88% appearing once. Material: peripheral blood. This chain links TRBV5-8 with TRBJ1-3, with D uncertain. The receptor was derived from a man between 65 and 79 years old with acute or convalescent COVID-19. This CDR3 is CASSLQSSGNTIYF. DNA for the CDR3: TGTGCCAGCAGCTTACAGTCCTCTGGAAACACCATATATTTT.